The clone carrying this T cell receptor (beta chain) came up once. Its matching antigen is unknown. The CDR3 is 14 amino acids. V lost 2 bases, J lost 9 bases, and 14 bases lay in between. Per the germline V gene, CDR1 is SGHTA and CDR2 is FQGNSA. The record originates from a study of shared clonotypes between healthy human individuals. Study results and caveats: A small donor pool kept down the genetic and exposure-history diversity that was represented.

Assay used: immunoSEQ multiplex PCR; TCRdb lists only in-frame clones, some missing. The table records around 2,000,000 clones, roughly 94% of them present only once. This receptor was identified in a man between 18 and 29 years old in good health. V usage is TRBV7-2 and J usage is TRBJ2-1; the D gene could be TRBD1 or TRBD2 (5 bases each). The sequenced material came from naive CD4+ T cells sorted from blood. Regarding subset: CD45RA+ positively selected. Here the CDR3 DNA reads TGTGCCAGCAGCTTATCGGGGCGCACAGGTGAGCAGTTCTTC. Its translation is CASSLSGRTGEQFF.